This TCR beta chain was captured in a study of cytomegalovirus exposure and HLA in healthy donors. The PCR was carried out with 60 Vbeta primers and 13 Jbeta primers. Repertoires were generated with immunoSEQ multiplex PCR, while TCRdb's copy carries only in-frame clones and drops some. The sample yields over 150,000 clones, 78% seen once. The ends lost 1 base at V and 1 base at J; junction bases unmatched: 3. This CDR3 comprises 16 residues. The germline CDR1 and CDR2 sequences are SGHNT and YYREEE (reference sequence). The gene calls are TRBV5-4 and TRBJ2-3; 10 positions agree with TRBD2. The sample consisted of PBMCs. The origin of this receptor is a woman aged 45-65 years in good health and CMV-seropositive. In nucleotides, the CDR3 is TGTGCCAGCAGCTTGAGGCTAGCGGGGGGCACAGATACGCAGTATTTT. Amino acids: CASSLRLAGGTDTQYF.